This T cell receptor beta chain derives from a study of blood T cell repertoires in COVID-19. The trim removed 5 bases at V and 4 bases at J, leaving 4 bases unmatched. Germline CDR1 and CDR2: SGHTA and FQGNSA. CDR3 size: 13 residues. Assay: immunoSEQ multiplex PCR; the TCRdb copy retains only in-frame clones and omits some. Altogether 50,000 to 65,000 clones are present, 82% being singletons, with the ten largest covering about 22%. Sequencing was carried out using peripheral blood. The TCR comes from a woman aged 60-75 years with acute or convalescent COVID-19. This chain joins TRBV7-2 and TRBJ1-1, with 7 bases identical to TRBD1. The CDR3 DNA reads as TGTGCCAGCAGCACATCAGGGGGCACTGAAGCTTTCTTT. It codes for CASSTSGGTEAFF. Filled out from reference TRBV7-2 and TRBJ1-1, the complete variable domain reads GAGVSQSPSNKVTEKGKDVELRCDPISGHTALYWYRQSLGQGLEFLIYFQGNSAPDKSGLPSDRFSAERTGGSVSTLTIQRTQQEDSAVYLCASSTSGGTEAFFGQGTRLTVV.